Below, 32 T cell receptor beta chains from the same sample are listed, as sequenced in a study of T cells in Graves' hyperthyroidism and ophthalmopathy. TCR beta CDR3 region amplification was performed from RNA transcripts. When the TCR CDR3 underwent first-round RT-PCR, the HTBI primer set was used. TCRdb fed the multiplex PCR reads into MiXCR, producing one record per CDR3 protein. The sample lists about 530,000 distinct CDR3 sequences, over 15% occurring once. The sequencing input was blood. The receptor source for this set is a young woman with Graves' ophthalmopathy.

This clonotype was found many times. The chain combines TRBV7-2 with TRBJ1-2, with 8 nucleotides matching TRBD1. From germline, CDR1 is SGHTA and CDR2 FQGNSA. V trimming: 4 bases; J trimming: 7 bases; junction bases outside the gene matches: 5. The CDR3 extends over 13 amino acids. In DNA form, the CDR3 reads TGTGCCAGCAGCTCTTCAACAGGGGGTGGCTACACCTTC. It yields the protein CASSSSTGGGYTF.

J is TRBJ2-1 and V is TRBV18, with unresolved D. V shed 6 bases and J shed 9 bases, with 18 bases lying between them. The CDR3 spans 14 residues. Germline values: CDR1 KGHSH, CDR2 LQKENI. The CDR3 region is CASSPDLSKAEQFF. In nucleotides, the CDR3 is TGTGCCAGCTCTCCGGACCTCAGTAAGGCTGAGCAGTTCTTC.

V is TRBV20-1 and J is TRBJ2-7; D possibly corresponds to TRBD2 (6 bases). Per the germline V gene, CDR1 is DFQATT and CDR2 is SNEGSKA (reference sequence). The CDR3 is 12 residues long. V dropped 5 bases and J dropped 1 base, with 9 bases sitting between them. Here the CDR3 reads CSALSGSYEQYF. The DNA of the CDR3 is TGCAGTGCTCTAAGCGGGTCCTACGAGCAGTACTTC.

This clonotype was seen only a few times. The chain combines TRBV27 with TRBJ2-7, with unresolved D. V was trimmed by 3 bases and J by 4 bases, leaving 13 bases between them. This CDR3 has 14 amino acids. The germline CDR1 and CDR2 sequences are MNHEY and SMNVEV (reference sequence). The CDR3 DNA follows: TGTGCCAGCAGTTTCGGCCCTCAAGTGTACGAGCAGTACTTC. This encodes CASSFGPQVYEQYF.

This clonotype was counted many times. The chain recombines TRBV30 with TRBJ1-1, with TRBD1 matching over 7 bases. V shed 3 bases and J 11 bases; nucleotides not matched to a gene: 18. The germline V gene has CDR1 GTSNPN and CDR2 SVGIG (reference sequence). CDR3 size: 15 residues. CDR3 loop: CAWREYNRGSSRAFF. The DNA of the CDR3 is TGTGCCTGGAGGGAGTACAACAGGGGTAGTTCCCGGGCTTTCTTT.

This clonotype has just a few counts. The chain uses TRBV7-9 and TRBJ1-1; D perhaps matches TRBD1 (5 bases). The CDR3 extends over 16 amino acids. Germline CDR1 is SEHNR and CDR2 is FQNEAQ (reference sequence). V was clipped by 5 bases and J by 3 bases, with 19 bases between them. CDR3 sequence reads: CASSQRRGTTDTEAFF. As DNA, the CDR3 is TGTGCCAGCAGCCAAAGGAGGGGCACTACGGACACTGAAGCTTTCTTT.

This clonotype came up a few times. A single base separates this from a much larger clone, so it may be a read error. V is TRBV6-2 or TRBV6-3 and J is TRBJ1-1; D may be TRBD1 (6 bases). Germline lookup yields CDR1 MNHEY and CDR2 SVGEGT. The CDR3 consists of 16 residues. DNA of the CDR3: TGTGCCAGCAGTCGTGACCCAGGGGCTCTGAACACTGGAGCTTTCTTT. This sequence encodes CASSRDPGALNTGAFF.

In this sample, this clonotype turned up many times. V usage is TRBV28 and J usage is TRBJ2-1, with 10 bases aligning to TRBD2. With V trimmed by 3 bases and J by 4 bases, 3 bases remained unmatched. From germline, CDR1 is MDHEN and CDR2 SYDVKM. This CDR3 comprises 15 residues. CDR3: CASSFLAGAYNEQFF. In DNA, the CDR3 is TGTGCCAGCAGTTTTCTAGCGGGAGCTTACAATGAGCAGTTCTTC.

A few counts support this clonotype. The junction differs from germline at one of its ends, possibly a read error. Here the CDR3 DNA reads TGTGCCAGCAGCGAAGCCAGATTTGGGGAAAAACTGTTTTTT. This encodes CASSEARFGEKLFF. The chain combines TRBV6-1 with TRBJ1-4; D remains unclear. There are 14 residues in the CDR3. Germline-derived CDR1 and CDR2 are MNHNS and SASEGT.

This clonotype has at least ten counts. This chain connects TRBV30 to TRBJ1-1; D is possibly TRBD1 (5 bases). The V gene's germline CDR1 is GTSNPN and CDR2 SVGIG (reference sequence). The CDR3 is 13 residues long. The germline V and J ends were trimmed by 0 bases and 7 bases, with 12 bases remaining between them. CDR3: CAWSVGGGVEAFF. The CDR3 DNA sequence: TGTGCCTGGAGTGTCGGGGGGGGAGTTGAAGCTTTCTTT.

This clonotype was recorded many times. CDR3 loop: CASSLASWQTSGANVLTF. The CDR3 DNA sequence: TGTGCCAGCAGCTTAGCGTCCTGGCAAACCTCTGGGGCCAACGTCCTGACTTTC. The genes are TRBV7-8 and TRBJ2-6; no definite D call. This CDR3 has 18 residues. Germline values: CDR1 SGHVS, CDR2 FQNEAQ. Trimming cost V 0 bases and J 0 bases, with 12 bases left between them.

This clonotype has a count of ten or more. CDR3 region: CSARFMGVAEAFF. As DNA, the CDR3 is TGCAGTGCTAGGTTCATGGGTGTCGCTGAAGCTTTCTTT. V usage is TRBV20-1 and J usage is TRBJ1-1; no firm D call. Trimming left V 3 bases short and J 6 bases short, with 14 bases between. The CDR3 length is 13 residues. Germline CDR1 and CDR2: DFQATT and SNEGSKA (reference sequence).

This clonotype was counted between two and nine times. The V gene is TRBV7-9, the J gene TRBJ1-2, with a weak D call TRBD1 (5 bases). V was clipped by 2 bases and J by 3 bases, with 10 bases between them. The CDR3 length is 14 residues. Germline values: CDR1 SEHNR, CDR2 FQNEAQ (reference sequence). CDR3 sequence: CASSLQGIDYGYTF. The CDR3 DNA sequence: TGTGCCAGCAGCTTACAGGGAATAGACTATGGCTACACCTTC. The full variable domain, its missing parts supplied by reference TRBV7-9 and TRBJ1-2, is DTGVSQNPRHKITKRGQNVTFRCDPISEHNRLYWYRQTLGQGPEFLTYFQNEAQLEKSRLLSDRFSAERPKGSFSTLEIQRTEQGDSAMYLCASSLQGIDYGYTFGSGTRLTVV.

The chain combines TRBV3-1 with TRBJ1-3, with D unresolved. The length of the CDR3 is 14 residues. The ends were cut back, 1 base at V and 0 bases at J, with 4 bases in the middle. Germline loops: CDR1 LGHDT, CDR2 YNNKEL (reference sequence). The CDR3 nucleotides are TGTGCCAGCAGCCAAGGCAACTCTGGAAACACCATATATTTT. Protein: CASSQGNSGNTIYF.

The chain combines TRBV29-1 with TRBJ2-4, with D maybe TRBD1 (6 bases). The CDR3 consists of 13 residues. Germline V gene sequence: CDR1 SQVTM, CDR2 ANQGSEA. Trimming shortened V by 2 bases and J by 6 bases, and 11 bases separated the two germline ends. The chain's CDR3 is CSVEYGQRNIQYF. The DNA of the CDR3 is TGCAGCGTTGAATATGGACAGAGAAACATTCAGTACTTC.

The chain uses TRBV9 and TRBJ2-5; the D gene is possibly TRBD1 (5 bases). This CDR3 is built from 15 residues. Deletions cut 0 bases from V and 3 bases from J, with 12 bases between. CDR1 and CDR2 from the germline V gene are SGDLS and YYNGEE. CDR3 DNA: TGTGCCAGCAGCGTAGGAGAACAGGTCGAAGAGACCCAGTACTTC. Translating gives CASSVGEQVEETQYF.

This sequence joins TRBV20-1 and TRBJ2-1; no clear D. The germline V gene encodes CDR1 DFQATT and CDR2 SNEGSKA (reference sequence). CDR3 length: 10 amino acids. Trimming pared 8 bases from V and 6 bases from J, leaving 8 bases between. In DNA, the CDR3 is TGCAGTACTCCTTCCAATGAGCAGTTCTTC. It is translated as CSTPSNEQFF.

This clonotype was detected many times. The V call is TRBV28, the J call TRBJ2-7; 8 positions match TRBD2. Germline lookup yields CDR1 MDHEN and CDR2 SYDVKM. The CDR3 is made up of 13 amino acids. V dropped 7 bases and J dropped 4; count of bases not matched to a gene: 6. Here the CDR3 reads CASTSGSLYEQYF. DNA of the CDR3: TGTGCCAGCACAAGCGGGAGTTTGTACGAGCAGTACTTC.

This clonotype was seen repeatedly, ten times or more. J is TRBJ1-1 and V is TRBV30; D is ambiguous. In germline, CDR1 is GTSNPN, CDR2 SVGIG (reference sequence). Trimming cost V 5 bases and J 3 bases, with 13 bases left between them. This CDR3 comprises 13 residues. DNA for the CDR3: TGTGCCTGGGATCCCATCGACCACACTGAAGCTTTCTTT. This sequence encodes CAWDPIDHTEAFF.

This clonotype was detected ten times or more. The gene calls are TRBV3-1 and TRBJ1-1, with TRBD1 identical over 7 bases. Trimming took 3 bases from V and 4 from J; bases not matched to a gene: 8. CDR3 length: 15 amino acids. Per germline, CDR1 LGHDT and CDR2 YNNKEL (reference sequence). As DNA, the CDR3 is TGTGCCAGCAGCCAGCGACAGGGCAGGAGCACTGAAGCTTTCTTT. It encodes CASSQRQGRSTEAFF. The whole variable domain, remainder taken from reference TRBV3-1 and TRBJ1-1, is DTAVSQTPKYLVTQMGNDKSIKCEQNLGHDTMYWYKQDSKKFLKIMFSYNNKELIINETVPNRFSPKSPDKAHLNLHINSLELGDSAVYFCASSQRQGRSTEAFFGQGTRLTVV.

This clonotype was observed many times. The DNA for the CDR3 is TGTGCCAGCAGCTCTTGGACTAGCGAGCGCGAGCAGTACTTC. It yields the protein CASSSWTSEREQYF. The chain couples TRBV7-2 to TRBJ2-7, with 9 bases aligning to TRBD2. J lost 6 bases, V lost 4 bases, and 7 bases had no gene match. The germline V gene has CDR1 SGHTA and CDR2 FQGNSA. The CDR3 has 14 amino acids.

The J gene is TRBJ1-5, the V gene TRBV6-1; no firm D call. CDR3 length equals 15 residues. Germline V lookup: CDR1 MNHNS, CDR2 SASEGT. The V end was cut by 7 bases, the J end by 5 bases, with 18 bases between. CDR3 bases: TGTGCCAGCAAGGACTCCAACACACCCGATCAGCCCCAGCATTTT. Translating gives CASKDSNTPDQPQHF.

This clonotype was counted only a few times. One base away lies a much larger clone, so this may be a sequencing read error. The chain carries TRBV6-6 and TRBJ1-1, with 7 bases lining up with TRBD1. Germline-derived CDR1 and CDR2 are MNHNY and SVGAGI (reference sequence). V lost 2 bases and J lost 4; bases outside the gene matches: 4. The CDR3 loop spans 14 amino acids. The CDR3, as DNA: TGTGCCAGCAGTTACCCGGGACAGATCACTGAAGCTTTCTTT. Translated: CASSYPGQITEAFF.

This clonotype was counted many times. The CDR3 nucleotides are TGTGCCTGGAGTGGGGGTGTAGGAATGGAGACCCAGTACTTC. Encoded protein: CAWSGGVGMETQYF. This rearrangement joins TRBV30 to TRBJ2-5; no clear D gene. The CDR3 extends over 14 amino acids. The V gene's germline CDR1 is GTSNPN and CDR2 SVGIG (reference sequence). V was shortened by 1 base and J by 5 bases, with 14 bases between the two germline ends.

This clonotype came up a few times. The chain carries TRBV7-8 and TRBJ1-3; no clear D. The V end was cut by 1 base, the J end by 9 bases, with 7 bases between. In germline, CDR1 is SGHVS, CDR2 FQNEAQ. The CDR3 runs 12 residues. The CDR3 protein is CASSLGEATIYF. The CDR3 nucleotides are TGTGCCAGCAGCTTAGGAGAGGCCACCATATATTTT.

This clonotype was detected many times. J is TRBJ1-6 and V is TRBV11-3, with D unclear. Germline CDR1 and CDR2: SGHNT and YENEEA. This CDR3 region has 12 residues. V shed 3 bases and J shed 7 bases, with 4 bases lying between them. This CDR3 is CASSFGNSPLHF. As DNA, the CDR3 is TGTGCCAGCAGCTTCGGGAATTCACCCCTCCACTTT.

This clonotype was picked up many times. This CDR3 reads CASSTYPGTGGLYVYNEQFF. CDR3 bases: TGTGCCAGCAGCACTTATCCCGGGACAGGGGGCCTCTACGTCTACAATGAGCAGTTCTTC. The chain recombines TRBV6-2 or TRBV6-3 with TRBJ2-1; 12 nucleotides align to TRBD1. There are 20 residues in the CDR3. Trimming removed 6 bases from V and 3 bases from J; junction bases left unmatched: 18. The germline V gene has CDR1 MNHEY and CDR2 SVGEGT.

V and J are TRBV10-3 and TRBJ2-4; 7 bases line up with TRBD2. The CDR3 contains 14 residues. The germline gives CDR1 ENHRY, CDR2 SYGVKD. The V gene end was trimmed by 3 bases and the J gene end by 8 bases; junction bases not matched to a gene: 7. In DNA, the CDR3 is TGTGCCATCAGTGAACGAAGCGGGGATCACATTCAGTACTTC. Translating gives CAISERSGDHIQYF.

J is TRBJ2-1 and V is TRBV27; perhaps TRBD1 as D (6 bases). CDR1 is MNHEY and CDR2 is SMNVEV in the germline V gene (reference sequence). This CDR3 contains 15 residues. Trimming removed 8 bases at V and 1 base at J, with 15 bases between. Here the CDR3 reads CASGEGDTSYNEQFF. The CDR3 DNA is TGTGCCAGCGGTGAGGGGGACACTTCCTACAATGAGCAGTTCTTC.

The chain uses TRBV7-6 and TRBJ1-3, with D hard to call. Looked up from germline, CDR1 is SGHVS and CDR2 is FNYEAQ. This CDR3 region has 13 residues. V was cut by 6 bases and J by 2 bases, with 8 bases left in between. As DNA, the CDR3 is TGTGCCAGCAGGAGATCTGCTGGAAACACCATATATTTT. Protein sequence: CASRRSAGNTIYF.

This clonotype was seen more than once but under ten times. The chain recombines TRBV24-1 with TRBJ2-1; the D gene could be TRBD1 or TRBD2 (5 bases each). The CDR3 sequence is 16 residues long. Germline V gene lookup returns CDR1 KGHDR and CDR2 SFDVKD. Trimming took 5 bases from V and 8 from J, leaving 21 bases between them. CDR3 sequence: CATSGVVRGTGDEQFF. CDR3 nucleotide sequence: TGTGCCACCAGTGGGGTGGTCCGAGGGACCGGGGATGAGCAGTTCTTC.

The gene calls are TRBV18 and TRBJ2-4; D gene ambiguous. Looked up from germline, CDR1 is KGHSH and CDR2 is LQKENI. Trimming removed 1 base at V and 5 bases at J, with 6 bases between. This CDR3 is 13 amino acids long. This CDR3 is CASSPQSENIQYF. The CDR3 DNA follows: TGTGCCAGCTCACCACAGTCGGAAAACATTCAGTACTTC.